Included here is one TCR beta chain sequence, with context. The record originates from a study of blood T cell repertoires in COVID-19. About the study: Acute-phase and convalescent COVID-19 samples originated in the United States, Italy and Spain. Nucleic acid was either cDNA or gDNA, and it came from T cells, B-cell-depleted T cells, or PBMCs.

In the authors' methods: Scientists estimated how many nucleated cells there were by amplifying reference gene primers. Some clones are missing from TCRdb's copy, which holds only in-frame ones; the method was immunoSEQ multiplex PCR. Clone size and the V and J calls come from that table; the DNA yielded D and trimming. The sample holds some 150,000 clones, about 86% seen once. In germline, CDR1 is KGHSH, CDR2 LQKENI. This CDR3 region has 17 residues. V was pared by 5 bases and J by 1 base, with 20 bases between. The material sequenced was peripheral blood. The chain links TRBV18 to TRBJ1-1, with D hard to call. The clonotype was recovered from a woman between 55 and 75 years old with acute or convalescent COVID-19. CDR3: CASSTAPLGPGNTEAFF. The CDR3 coding sequence is TGTGCCAGCTCAACCGCACCGTTAGGCCCGGGGAACACTGAAGCTTTCTTT.